This entry lists 32 T cell receptor beta chains sequenced from one sample in a study of radiation and T cells in renal cell carcinoma. Some clones are missing from TCRdb's copy, which holds only in-frame ones; the method was immunoSEQ multiplex PCR. The sample holds 150,000 or so clones, around 89% seen once. Sample time point: baseline pretreatment blood. The treatment denotes: 15 Gy SBRT to primary tumor, nephrectomy 4 weeks later. This material consisted of blood, taken from a patient whose treatment included radiotherapy and nephrectomy. The receptors were gathered from a woman aged 65 to 85 with renal cell carcinoma.

The rearrangement joins TRBV9 to TRBJ2-1; tentatively, D is TRBD1 (6 bases). Germline V gives CDR1 SGDLS, CDR2 YYNGEE. The CDR3 loop spans 14 amino acids. V was trimmed by 2 bases and J by 2 bases, leaving 8 bases between them. This CDR3 reads CASSVRQAYNEQFF. CDR3 DNA sequence: TGTGCCAGCAGCGTTCGACAGGCCTACAATGAGCAGTTCTTC.

This sequence joins TRBV11-1 and TRBJ1-6; no definite D call. Germline values: CDR1 SGHAT, CDR2 FQDESV (reference sequence). V gave up 8 bases and J gave up 0 bases, with 14 bases separating them. CDR3 length equals 16 residues. The CDR3 DNA reads TGTGCCAGCTCAGCCCAAGGGAGCTCCTATAATTCACCCCTCCACTTT. Its translation is CASSAQGSSYNSPLHF.

The gene calls are TRBV6-1 and TRBJ2-4, with D unclear. The CDR3 length is 14 residues. V was shortened by 7 bases and J by 0 bases, with 10 bases between the two germline ends. Per the germline V gene, CDR1 is MNHNS and CDR2 is SASEGT. DNA of the CDR3: TGTGCCAGCACCGACGTACTAGCCAAAAACATTCAGTACTTC. This encodes CASTDVLAKNIQYF.

This clone was seen only once. The chain uses TRBV28 and TRBJ2-5; the D gene could be TRBD1 or TRBD2 (5 bases each). The CDR3 consists of 15 residues. Per germline, CDR1 MDHEN and CDR2 SYDVKM. V was clipped by 4 bases and J by 5 bases, with 17 bases between them. CDR3 in amino acids: CASSSGTIMGETQYF. In DNA, the CDR3 is TGTGCCAGCAGTTCAGGGACCATTATGGGTGAGACCCAGTACTTC.

V is TRBV30 and J is TRBJ2-3, with 10 bases identical to TRBD2. J gave up 6 bases and V 8 bases, and 14 bases lay outside the gene matches. The CDR3 length is 15 residues. Germline loops: CDR1 GTSNPN, CDR2 SVGIG (reference sequence). As DNA, the CDR3 is TGTGCCGGTACAAAAGCCCTAGCGGGGGCTGATACGCAGTATTTT. Its protein is CAGTKALAGADTQYF.

This rearrangement joins TRBV9 to TRBJ1-2, with D possibly TRBD1 on 5 matching bases. V was pared by 3 bases and J by 6 bases, with 12 bases between. The CDR3 covers 13 residues. From germline, CDR1 is SGDLS and CDR2 YYNGEE. In DNA, the CDR3 is TGTGCCAGCAGCGAACTAACGGGGGATGGCTACACCTTC. Its translation is CASSELTGDGYTF.

The rearrangement uses TRBV7-3 and TRBJ1-2, with 9 bases matching TRBD1. The CDR3 has 16 amino acids. V lost 5 bases and J lost 4; bases outside the gene matches: 11. Germline V gene sequence: CDR1 SGHTA, CDR2 FQGTGA. CDR3 in DNA: TGTGCCAGCAGCCCGACCGGGACAGGGTGGGTCTATGGCTACACCTTC. Protein sequence: CASSPTGTGWVYGYTF.

V and J are TRBV6-1 and TRBJ1-6, with a weak D call TRBD1 (5 bases). Trimming took 1 base from V and 18 from J, leaving 13 bases between them. The germline V gene has CDR1 MNHNS and CDR2 SASEGT. The CDR3 covers 12 residues. CDR3 loop: CASSEVGRGHHF. The CDR3 DNA sequence: TGTGCCAGCAGTGAAGTTGGGCGGGGCCACCACTTT.

Concerning this clone: One end of the junction is discordant with germline, which a read error may explain. V gene TRBV7-7 combines with J gene TRBJ2-7, with 11 bases fitting TRBD1. The length of the CDR3 is 13 residues. Looked up from germline, CDR1 is SSHAT and CDR2 is FNYEAQ (reference sequence). The CDR3 DNA sequence: TGTGCTAGCAGCCCCGGGACAGGGGGCGAGCAGTACTTC. This sequence encodes CASSPGTGGEQYF.

The chain joins TRBV7-6 to TRBJ2-1; no clear D. The V and J ends lost 2 bases and 1 base respectively, with 3 bases between them. Germline V gene data show CDR1 as SGHVS and CDR2 as FNYEAQ. The CDR3 is 13 residues long. The CDR3: CASSLISYNEQFF. Written as DNA, the CDR3 is TGTGCCAGCAGCTTAATTTCCTACAATGAGCAGTTCTTC.

CDR3 in DNA: TGTGCCAGCAGACCAGGGGAGTATAGCAATCAGCCCCAGCATTTT. Translating gives CASRPGEYSNQPQHF. This chain joins TRBV6-6 and TRBJ1-5, with D maybe TRBD1 (6 bases). The germline gives CDR1 MNHNY, CDR2 SVGAGI (reference sequence). The CDR3 sequence is 15 residues long. V shed 6 bases and J shed 0 bases, with 12 bases lying between them.

CDR3 DNA sequence: TGTGCCAGCAGACGGGACAGGGGGACTGAAGCTTTCTTT. It yields the protein CASRRDRGTEAFF. V gene TRBV6-5 combines with J gene TRBJ1-1; 11 nucleotides agree with TRBD1. J gave up 5 bases and V 6 bases, and 2 bases lay outside the gene matches. Per the germline V gene, CDR1 is MNHEY and CDR2 is SVGAGI. This CDR3 has 13 amino acids.

This clone has just one count. Other DNA sequences in this specimen translate into the identical CDR3. The CDR3: CASSLAGSTDTQYF. The CDR3 nucleotides are TGTGCCAGCAGCTTAGCGGGAAGCACAGATACGCAGTATTTT. The chain carries TRBV7-3 and TRBJ2-3; perhaps TRBD2 as D (6 bases). This CDR3 spans 14 amino acids. CDR1 is SGHTA, CDR2 FQGTGA, per germline. Trimming left V 2 bases short and J 0 bases short, with 6 bases between.

This rearrangement joins TRBV2 to TRBJ1-1; D not resolved. The CDR3 contains 14 residues. CDR1 and CDR2 from the germline V gene are SNHLY and FYNNEI. The V end was cut by 6 bases, the J end by 0 bases, with 11 bases between. The DNA for the CDR3 is TGTGCCAGCAGCGGCAGCACCATGAACACTGAAGCTTTCTTT. Translating it yields CASSGSTMNTEAFF.

V gene TRBV11-2 combines with J gene TRBJ1-6; tentatively, D is TRBD1 (6 bases). V lost 4 bases and J 7 bases, leaving 14 bases between the germline ends. The CDR3 contains 15 residues. CDR1 SGHAT and CDR2 FQNNGV come from the germline V gene. CDR3 sequence reads: CASSSTGFQNSPLHF. The CDR3 nucleotides are TGTGCCAGCAGCTCCACAGGGTTTCAAAATTCACCCCTCCACTTT.

Turning to this clone: Germline is not matched at one junction end, which may reflect a read error. This chain joins TRBV7-7 and TRBJ2-3; D may be TRBD1 or TRBD2 (5 bases each). The CDR3 consists of 15 residues. Per germline, CDR1 SSHAT and CDR2 FNYEAQ (reference sequence). Here the CDR3 reads CASSLAKGGTDTQYF. The CDR3 nucleotides are TGTGCTAGCAGCTTAGCGAAAGGGGGCACAGATACGCAGTATTTT. Filled out from reference TRBV7-7 and TRBJ2-3, the complete variable domain reads GAGVSQSPRYKVTKRGQDVTLRCDPISSHATLYWYQQALGQGPEFLTYFNYEAQPDKSGLPSDRFSAERPEGSISTLTIQRTEQRDSAMYRCASSLAKGGTDTQYFGPGTRLTVL.

The V call is TRBV7-2, the J call TRBJ2-5; 11 bases agree with TRBD2. CDR1 SGHTA and CDR2 FQGNSA come from the germline V gene. CDR3 size: 15 residues. V shed 0 bases and J 8 bases; nucleotides not matched to a gene: 5. The CDR3 here is CASSLATSGGLTQYF. CDR3 sequence (DNA): TGTGCCAGCAGCTTAGCCACTAGCGGGGGATTAACCCAGTACTTC.

The V call is TRBV25-1, the J call TRBJ2-5; D may be TRBD1 (8 bases). Germline loops: CDR1 MGHDK, CDR2 SYGVNS. This CDR3 is built from 14 residues. V was clipped by 6 bases and J by 5 bases, with 16 bases between them. The CDR3 DNA is TGTGCCAGCAGATGGACAGGGAGGGTGGAGACCCAGTACTTC. It yields the protein CASRWTGRVETQYF.

The V and J genes are TRBV11-2 and TRBJ2-7; 7 nucleotides agree with TRBD1. This CDR3 is 14 amino acids long. Germline values: CDR1 SGHAT, CDR2 FQNNGV. The V and J ends lost 3 bases and 0 bases, in that order; junction bases with no gene match: 2. CDR3 sequence (DNA): TGTGCCAGCAGCTTGGGACAGCACTCCTACGAGCAGTACTTC. The encoded protein is CASSLGQHSYEQYF.

This clone was observed once. The V gene is TRBV2, the J gene TRBJ2-4, with D tentatively TRBD1 or TRBD2 (5 bases each). With 2 bases removed from V and 4 bases from J, the gap between germline ends came to 18 bases. Germline V gives CDR1 SNHLY, CDR2 FYNNEI. The CDR3 covers 17 residues. In nucleotides, the CDR3 is TGTGCCAGCAGTGAACGTGATGGGTTTGGGGGAAAAAACATTCAGTACTTC. Protein sequence: CASSERDGFGGKNIQYF.

The chain links TRBV5-4 to TRBJ2-7, with a possible D match to TRBD2 (6 bases). The germline V gene encodes CDR1 SGHNT and CDR2 YYREEE (reference sequence). The CDR3 totals 11 residues. Trimming removed 1 base at V and 7 bases at J, with 6 bases between. The CDR3 coding sequence is TGTGCCAGCAGCTTGCGGGGGGAGCAGTACTTC. This codes for CASSLRGEQYF.

This chain uses TRBV5-1 with TRBJ2-3; no definite D call. The CDR3 totals 11 residues. Germline V CDR1 and CDR2: SGHRS, YFSETQ. Trimming removed 3 bases from V and 7 bases from J, with 6 bases in between. CDR3 bases: TGCGCCAGCAGCTACTTAAATACGCAGTATTTT. Its protein is CASSYLNTQYF.

The chain employs TRBV7-8 and TRBJ2-7, with TRBD1 matching 8 bases. CDR1 and CDR2 from the germline V gene are SGHVS and FQNEAQ. This CDR3 has 15 residues. Unmatched junction bases numbered 11, after V lost 5 bases and J lost 5 bases. CDR3 region: CASSPDMDRVNEQYF. CDR3 nucleotides: TGTGCCAGCAGCCCTGACATGGACAGGGTGAACGAGCAGTACTTC.

V is TRBV5-6 and J is TRBJ2-7; TRBD1 agrees at 9 bases. The ends lost 0 bases at V and 2 bases at J; junction bases unmatched: 3. The CDR3 covers 15 residues. From germline, CDR1 is SGHDT and CDR2 YYEEEE. In DNA form, the CDR3 reads TGTGCCAGCAGCTTGGCGGGACAGGGAACCTACGAGCAGTACTTC. This codes for CASSLAGQGTYEQYF.

The V call is TRBV30, the J call TRBJ2-5, with D uncertain. The J call may be mistaken, given a closer DNA end match to TRBJ2-7. Germline CDR1 GTSNPN, CDR2 SVGIG (reference sequence). The CDR3 runs 13 residues. The CDR3 spells CAWKSTVYGEQYF. The CDR3 DNA reads as TGTGCCTGGAAGAGTACTGTGTACGGCGAGCAGTACTTC.

The chain recombines TRBV5-1 with TRBJ2-7; tentative D call: TRBD2 (5 bases). The CDR3 extends over 15 amino acids. V lost 4 bases to trimming and J lost 5 bases, with 19 bases between them. Germline CDR1 SGHRS, CDR2 YFSETQ. CDR3 in DNA: TGCGCCAGCAGCAGGCTGGCTAGCAAATCGGACGAGCAGTACTTC. The encoded protein is CASSRLASKSDEQYF.

V is TRBV7-9 and J is TRBJ2-3, with D unclear. This CDR3 is 12 amino acids long. Trimming left V 6 bases short and J 7 bases short, with 11 bases between. Germline assignment: CDR1 SEHNR and CDR2 FQNEAQ (reference sequence). The CDR3 nucleotides are TGTGCCAGCAGACCCGAAGTAAATACGCAGTATTTT. Translating it yields CASRPEVNTQYF.

The gene calls are TRBV28 and TRBJ1-6; a possible D gene is TRBD1 (5 bases). There are 11 residues in the CDR3. Deletions cut 4 bases from V and 10 bases from J, with 5 bases between. The germline gives CDR1 MDHEN, CDR2 SYDVKM. The CDR3 sequence is CASSWDSPLHF. Here the CDR3 DNA reads TGTGCCAGCAGTTGGGACTCACCCCTCCACTTT.

The sample holds a few counts of this clone. The chain joins TRBV4-3 to TRBJ1-1; D is unclear. This CDR3 is built from 15 residues. V was trimmed by 4 bases and J by 1 base, leaving 13 bases between them. Germline loops: CDR1 LGHNA, CDR2 YSLEER. The CDR3 region is CASSLARVPNTEAFF. The CDR3 nucleotides are TGCGCCAGCAGCCTTGCCCGTGTGCCGAACACTGAAGCTTTCTTT.

The chain uses TRBV28 and TRBJ1-1; 7 bases match TRBD1. The CDR3 has 14 amino acids. V was pared by 2 bases and J by 5 bases, with 5 bases of the junction left unmatched. Germline assignment: CDR1 MDHEN and CDR2 SYDVKM. In DNA, the CDR3 is TGTGCCAGCAGTTTAAACGACAGGGTAACTGAAGCTTTCTTT. It is translated as CASSLNDRVTEAFF.

J is TRBJ2-7 and V is TRBV7-2; the D is unclear. Trimming took 1 base from V and 8 from J, leaving 18 bases between them. Germline V gives CDR1 SGHTA, CDR2 FQGNSA. The CDR3 is 15 amino acids. The CDR3 DNA reads as TGTGCCAGCAGCTTAGTACCGACTCCCGACGTACAGCAGTACTTC. Protein product: CASSLVPTPDVQQYF.

This chain connects TRBV5-1 to TRBJ1-2; D possibly corresponds to TRBD1 (6 bases). V lost 2 bases to trimming and J lost 5 bases, with 16 bases between them. The CDR3 has 15 residues. Germline CDR1 SGHRS, CDR2 YFSETQ. The CDR3 coding sequence is TGCGCCAGCAGCTTTTTGGGCAGGGGAGAATATGGCTACACCTTC. It translates to CASSFLGRGEYGYTF.